This TCR beta chain was identified in a study of cytomegalovirus exposure and HLA in healthy donors. As for the donors, each was a healthy bone marrow donor. This clone has a handful of counts. The antigen is unknown. The PCR was carried out with 60 Vbeta primers and 13 Jbeta primers. Assay: immunoSEQ multiplex PCR; the TCRdb copy retains only in-frame clones and omits some. The sample contains about 89,000 clones, less than 9.5% of which appear only once. Trimming left V 5 bases short and J 2 bases short, with 15 bases between. The CDR3 loop spans 16 amino acids. Per germline, CDR1 SEHNR and CDR2 FQNEAQ (reference sequence). Study-wide results and caveats: Rarity held for most TCR sequences, but there were some public TCRs that occurred in many donors. Presence/absence analysis assumed near-uniform sequencing depth across donors. The study put some 150 TCR beta chains on its list as cytomegalovirus-associated.

The chain joins TRBV7-9 to TRBJ2-2; the D gene is possibly TRBD2 (5 bases). The source of this sequence is a man aged 50-60 years in good health and CMV-seropositive. Input material: PBMCs. The CDR3 nucleotides read TGTGCCAGCAGCCCTCGGGGTTACACCAACACCGGGGAGCTGTTTTTT. It encodes CASSPRGYTNTGELFF.